Below, 20 T cell receptor beta chains from the same sample are listed, as sequenced in a study of regulatory T cells in long-lasting Graves disease. According to the study, TCR beta libraries were built with iRepertoire HTBI primers and CDR3-region Arm-PCR. Via MiXCR, TCRdb re-called the multiplex PCR reads, giving one row per CDR3 protein. This table holds 450,000 to 700,000 distinct CDR3 sequences, roughly 13% found once. The time point was: newly diagnosed GD, antithyroid drugs for less than 3 months. The TCR library used RNA extracted from PBMCs. The data were also submitted as part of a second study, on T cells in Graves' hyperthyroidism and ophthalmopathy.

The sample was peripheral blood mononuclear cells (PBMCs), taken at new diagnosis, from a patient treated with antithyroid drugs. Receptors originate from a man aged 30 to 45 with Graves disease.

This chain joins TRBV18 and TRBJ1-5; D might be TRBD1 (5 bases). This CDR3 has 16 amino acids. Deletions cut 0 bases from V and 4 bases from J, with 13 bases between. CDR1 is KGHSH, CDR2 LQKENI, per germline. The CDR3 is CASSPPGMGENQPQHF. The DNA of the CDR3 is TGTGCCAGCTCACCACCGGGTATGGGGGAGAATCAGCCCCAGCATTTT.

This chain joins TRBV19 and TRBJ1-5; D gene unclear. The germline V and J ends were trimmed by 3 bases and 7 bases, with 10 bases remaining between them. This CDR3 has 13 amino acids. Germline V gene lookup returns CDR1 LNHDA and CDR2 SQIVND (reference sequence). This CDR3 is CASSMALAQPQHF. The CDR3 DNA is TGTGCCAGTAGTATGGCGTTGGCCCAGCCCCAGCATTTT.

This chain joins TRBV7-9 and TRBJ2-2; 7 nucleotides line up with TRBD1. The junction had 14 bases not matched to a gene; V was cut back by 2 bases and J by 5 bases. This CDR3 is built from 18 residues. The germline gives CDR1 SEHNR, CDR2 FQNEAQ (reference sequence). The CDR3 is CASSLPSGQDDFTGELFF. As DNA, the CDR3 is TGTGCCAGCAGCTTACCATCTGGACAGGACGATTTTACCGGGGAGCTGTTTTTT.

A word on this clonotype: One base away lies a much larger clone, so this may be a sequencing read error. The CDR3 loop is CASSTFPGTGNSYEQCF. CDR3 in DNA: TGCGCCAGCAGCACGTTTCCCGGGACAGGGAACTCCTACGAGCAGTGCTTC. The V call is TRBV5-1, the J call TRBJ2-7, with TRBD1 matching over 9 bases. The CDR3 length is 17 residues. Germline V gene sequence: CDR1 SGHRS, CDR2 YFSETQ. Full variable domain (rest looked up from reference TRBV5-1 and TRBJ2-7): KAGVTQTPRYLIKTRGQQVTLSCSPISGHRSVSWYQQTPGQGLQFLFEYFSETQRNKGNFPGRFSGRQFSNSRSEMNVSTLELGDSALYLCASSTFPGTGNSYEQCFGPGTRLTVT.

This chain connects TRBV9 to TRBJ2-7; D is perhaps TRBD1 or TRBD2 (5 bases each). The end of the DNA aligns better with TRBJ2-1, so the J call may be wrong. From germline, CDR1 is SGDLS and CDR2 YYNGEE. The CDR3 has 15 amino acids. Here the CDR3 reads CASSVGGVGVGEQFF. The CDR3 region has the DNA TGTGCCAGCAGCGTAGGTGGTGTGGGGGTCGGTGAGCAGTTCTTC.

This clonotype was picked up a small number of times. The chain links TRBV20-1 to TRBJ2-1; 8 bases match TRBD2. CDR3 length: 12 residues. Germline loops: CDR1 DFQATT, CDR2 SNEGSKA (reference sequence). The CDR3 loop is CGILADYNEQFF. CDR3 nucleotides: TGCGGCATACTAGCGGACTACAATGAGCAGTTCTTC.

This chain links TRBV6-1 with TRBJ1-1, with 7 bases lining up with TRBD1. The CDR3 extends over 13 amino acids. V lost 6 bases to trimming and J lost 4 bases; unmatched junction nucleotides: 5. Germline-derived CDR1 and CDR2 are MNHNS and SASEGT. CDR3 loop: CASSHRGATEAFF. CDR3 nucleotide sequence: TGTGCCAGCAGCCACAGGGGCGCCACTGAAGCTTTCTTT.

In its sample, this clonotype was seen many times. The rearrangement joins TRBV6-2 or TRBV6-3 to TRBJ2-1; 8 bases align to TRBD2. CDR1 is MNHEY, CDR2 SVGEGT, per germline. Trimming at V came to 6 bases and at J to 1 base, leaving 8 bases not matched to a gene. The CDR3 runs 16 residues. The CDR3 nucleotides read TGTGCCAGCAGGCTTGGGGGCGGGGGGTCCTACAATGAGCAGTTCTTC. Translation gives CASRLGGGGSYNEQFF.

This clonotype was seen ten or more times. The genes are TRBV30 and TRBJ2-7; no clear D gene. Between the trimmed V and J ends, which lost 3 bases and 0 bases, there was a span of 12 bases. CDR3 size: 14 residues. Per the germline V gene, CDR1 is GTSNPN and CDR2 is SVGIG (reference sequence). CDR3 nucleotides: TGTGCCTGGAGCGGCATAGGATTCTCCTACGAGCAGTACTTC. Protein sequence: CAWSGIGFSYEQYF.

J is TRBJ1-5 and V is TRBV7-2; 7 bases map to TRBD1. With 1 base clipped from V and 7 bases from J, the junction kept 10 bases outside the gene matches. The CDR3 consists of 16 residues. Per the germline V gene, CDR1 is SGHTA and CDR2 is FQGNSA. The CDR3 protein is CASSLEGASGGQPQHF. CDR3 sequence (DNA): TGTGCCAGCAGCTTAGAGGGGGCGTCGGGAGGGCAGCCCCAGCATTTT.

This clonotype was counted at least ten times. The gene calls are TRBV7-8 and TRBJ2-2; no clear D. The CDR3 sequence is 16 residues long. The germline V gene encodes CDR1 SGHVS and CDR2 FQNEAQ. V was cut by 4 bases and J by 0 bases, with 12 bases left in between. CDR3 sequence reads: CASSYRTPANTGELFF. CDR3 DNA sequence: TGTGCCAGCAGCTACCGGACCCCTGCGAACACCGGGGAGCTGTTTTTT.

There are a few counts of this clonotype. The rearrangement links TRBV25-1 to TRBJ2-6, with TRBD2 identical over 8 bases. Germline loops: CDR1 MGHDK, CDR2 SYGVNS. J was trimmed by 2 bases and V by 1 base; bases with no gene match: 7. This CDR3 contains 18 residues. CDR3 DNA sequence: TGTGCCAGCAGTGAATTCGGGGGGGGCGGAACTGGGGCCAACGTCCTGACTTTC. Protein sequence: CASSEFGGGGTGANVLTF. The entire variable domain, with the rest obtained from reference TRBV25-1 and TRBJ2-6, is as follows: EADIYQTPRYLVIGTGKKITLECSQTMGHDKMYWYQQDPGMELHLIHYSYGVNSTEKGDLSSESTVSRIRTEHFPLTLESARPSHTSQYLCASSEFGGGGTGANVLTFGAGSRLTVL.

This chain connects TRBV12-5 to TRBJ2-1; D unclear. The germline V gene encodes CDR1 LGHNT and CDR2 FRNRAP. The CDR3 is made up of 15 amino acids. Deletions cut 2 bases from V and 2 bases from J, with 10 bases between. In DNA form, the CDR3 reads TGTGCTAGTGGTTTGAAGGGTGGAGCCTACAATGAGCAGTTCTTC. Translating it yields CASGLKGGAYNEQFF. The complete variable domain, with remaining parts taken from reference TRBV12-5 and TRBJ2-1, reads DARVTQTPRHKVTEMGQEVTMRCQPILGHNTVFWYRQTMMQGLELLAYFRNRAPLDDSGMPKDRFSAEMPDATLATLKIQPSEPRDSAVYFCASGLKGGAYNEQFFGPGTRLTVL.

In this sample, this clonotype turned up many times. The CDR3, as DNA: TGTGCCAGCAGCAACGCAGGGACCTTAAGCTCCTACGAGCAGTACTTC. This gives the protein CASSNAGTLSSYEQYF. The chain links TRBV7-2 to TRBJ2-7; D could derive from TRBD1 or TRBD2 (5 bases each). In germline, CDR1 is SGHTA, CDR2 FQGNSA. Trimming shortened V by 5 bases and J by 0 bases, and 17 bases separated the two germline ends. The length of the CDR3 is 16 residues.

The V and J genes are TRBV18 and TRBJ2-1; a weak D match, TRBD2 (6 bases). The germline gives CDR1 KGHSH, CDR2 LQKENI. Trimming pared 5 bases from V and 9 bases from J, leaving 23 bases between. The CDR3 contains 16 residues. Here the CDR3 DNA reads TGTGCCAGCTCAACTCTAGCGAGAGAGGGAACTAGTGAGCAGTTCTTC. It yields the protein CASSTLAREGTSEQFF.

This clonotype has at least ten counts. The V call is TRBV7-2, the J call TRBJ2-2; the D is unclear. The V gene's germline CDR1 is SGHTA and CDR2 FQGNSA. V lost 5 bases and J 14 bases, leaving 12 bases between the germline ends. This CDR3 contains 11 residues. The CDR3 is CASSDHLDLFF. The CDR3, as DNA: TGTGCCAGCAGCGACCATCTCGACCTGTTTTTT.

Turning to this clonotype: Since a much larger clone is just one base distant, this may be a read error. V usage is TRBV5-1 and J usage is TRBJ2-5, with D maybe TRBD2 (5 bases). The length of the CDR3 is 15 residues. Germline values: CDR1 SGHRS, CDR2 YFSETQ. V lost 6 bases, J lost 7 bases, and 22 bases lay in between. CDR3 protein: CASNLKGLREGTQYF. In nucleotides, the CDR3 is TGCGCCAGCAACCTGAAGGGTCTAAGAGAGGGGACCCAGTACTTC.

V usage is TRBV25-1 and J usage is TRBJ1-1, with D perhaps TRBD1 (5 bases). Germline V CDR1 and CDR2: MGHDK, SYGVNS. The length of the CDR3 is 14 residues. V lost 3 bases, J lost 6 bases, and 14 bases lay in between. The CDR3 loop reads CASSDRYPGAEAFF. The CDR3 DNA reads as TGTGCCAGCAGTGACCGCTACCCGGGGGCTGAAGCTTTCTTT.

There are many counts of this clonotype. This chain joins TRBV7-2 and TRBJ1-2; D ambiguous. Trimming removed 2 bases from V and 2 bases from J, with 12 bases in between. Germline V gene sequence: CDR1 SGHTA, CDR2 FQGNSA. This CDR3 is 15 amino acids long. The CDR3: CASSLNPIGNYGYTF. The CDR3, as DNA: TGTGCCAGCAGCTTAAACCCCATAGGGAACTATGGCTACACCTTC.

The rearrangement uses TRBV20-1 and TRBJ2-1; 8 bases agree with TRBD2. The germline CDR1 and CDR2 sequences are DFQATT and SNEGSKA (reference sequence). This CDR3 has 15 amino acids. Unmatched junction bases numbered 12, after V lost 3 bases and J lost 8 bases. CDR3 DNA: TGCAGTGCTAGTCACCGGGAGGGCCGCGTGTATGAGCAGTTCTTC. It codes for CSASHREGRVYEQFF.